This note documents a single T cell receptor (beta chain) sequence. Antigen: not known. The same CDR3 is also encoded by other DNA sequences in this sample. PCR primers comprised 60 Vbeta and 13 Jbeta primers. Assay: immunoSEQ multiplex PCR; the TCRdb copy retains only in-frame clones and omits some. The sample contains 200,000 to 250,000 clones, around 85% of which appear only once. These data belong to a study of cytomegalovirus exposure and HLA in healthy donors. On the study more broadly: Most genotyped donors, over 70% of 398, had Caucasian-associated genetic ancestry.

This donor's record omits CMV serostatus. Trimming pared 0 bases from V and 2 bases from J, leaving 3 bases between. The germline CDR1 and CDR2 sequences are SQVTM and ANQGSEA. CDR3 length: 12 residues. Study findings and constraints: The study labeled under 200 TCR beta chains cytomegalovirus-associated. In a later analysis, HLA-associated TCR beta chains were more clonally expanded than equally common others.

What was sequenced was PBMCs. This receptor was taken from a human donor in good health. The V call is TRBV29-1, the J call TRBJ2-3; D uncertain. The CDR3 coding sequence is TGCAGCGTTGAAGATAACACAGATACGCAGTATTTT. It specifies CSVEDNTDTQYF.